The source of this T cell receptor beta chain is a study of T cells expressing NK-cell markers. Study outcomes and limitations: Of the CD8+ T cell pool in several donors, roughly 1.0-8% was accounted for by dominant NKG2C+ clonotypes.

As to this clonotype: Antigen unknown.

From the 5' RACE reads, TCRdb lists one entry per CDR3 protein and no DNA. The data show 350,000 to 450,000 distinct CDR3 sequences, and the top ten clones hold roughly 5.5%. Sequencing used blood T cells: a sorted CD56 or NKG2C T cell subset, CD4+ or CD8+ T cells, or bulk PBMC T cells (not recorded which). This TCR came from a man aged 18-70 years in good health.

CDR3 sequence: CASSFSSGNKAEAFF. The chain is built from TRBV7-9 and TRBJ1-1. CDR3 length: 15 residues. Germline CDR1 and CDR2: SEHNR and FQNEAQ (reference sequence).